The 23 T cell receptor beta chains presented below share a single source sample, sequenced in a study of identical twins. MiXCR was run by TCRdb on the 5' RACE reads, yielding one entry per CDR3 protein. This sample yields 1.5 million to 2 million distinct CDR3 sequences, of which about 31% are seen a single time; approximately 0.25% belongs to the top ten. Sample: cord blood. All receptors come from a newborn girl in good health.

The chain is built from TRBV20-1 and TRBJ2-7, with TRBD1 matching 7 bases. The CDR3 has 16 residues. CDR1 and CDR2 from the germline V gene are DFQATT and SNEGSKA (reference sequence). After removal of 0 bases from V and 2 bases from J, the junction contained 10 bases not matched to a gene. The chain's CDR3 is CSARDHRQGPTYEQYF. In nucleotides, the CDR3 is TGCAGTGCTAGAGATCATAGACAGGGCCCGACCTACGAGCAGTACTTC.

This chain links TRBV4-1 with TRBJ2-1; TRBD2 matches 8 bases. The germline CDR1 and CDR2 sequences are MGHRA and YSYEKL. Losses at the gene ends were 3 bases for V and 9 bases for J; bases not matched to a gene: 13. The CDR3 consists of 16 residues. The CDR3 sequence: CASSQEGLAQAGEQFF. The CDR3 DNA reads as TGCGCCAGCAGCCAGGAAGGACTAGCCCAAGCGGGTGAGCAGTTCTTC.

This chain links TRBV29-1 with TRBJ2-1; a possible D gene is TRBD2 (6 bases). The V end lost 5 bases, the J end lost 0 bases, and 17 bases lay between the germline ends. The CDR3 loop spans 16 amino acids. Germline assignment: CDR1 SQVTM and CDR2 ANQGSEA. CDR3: CSVRILAVISYNEQFF. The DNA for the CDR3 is TGCAGCGTTCGCATATTAGCGGTTATCTCCTACAATGAGCAGTTCTTC.

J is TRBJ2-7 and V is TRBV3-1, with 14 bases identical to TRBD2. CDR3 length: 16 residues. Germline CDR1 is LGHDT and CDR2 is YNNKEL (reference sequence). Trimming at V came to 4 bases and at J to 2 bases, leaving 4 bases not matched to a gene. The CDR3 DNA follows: TGTGCCAGCAGCCGGACTAGCGGGGGGACCGCCTACGAGCAGTACTTC. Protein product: CASSRTSGGTAYEQYF.

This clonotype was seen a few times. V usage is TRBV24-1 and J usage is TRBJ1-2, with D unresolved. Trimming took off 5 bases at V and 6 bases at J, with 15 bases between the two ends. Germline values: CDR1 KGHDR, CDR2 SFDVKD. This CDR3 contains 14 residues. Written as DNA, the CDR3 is TGTGCCACCAGTGGGAGCCGGGAAGGAGATGGCTACACCTTC. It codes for CATSGSREGDGYTF.

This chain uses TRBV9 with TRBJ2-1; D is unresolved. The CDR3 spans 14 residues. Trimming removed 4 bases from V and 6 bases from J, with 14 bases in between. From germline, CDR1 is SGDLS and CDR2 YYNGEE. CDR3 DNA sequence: TGTGCCAGCAGCCGGTGGTTTTCGAGCAATGAGCAGTTCTTC. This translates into CASSRWFSSNEQFF. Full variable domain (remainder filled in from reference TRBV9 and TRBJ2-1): DSGVTQTPKHLITATGQRVTLRCSPRSGDLSVYWYQQSLDQGLQFLIQYYNGEERAKGNILERFSAQQFPDLHSELNLSSLELGDSALYFCASSRWFSSNEQFFGPGTRLTVL.

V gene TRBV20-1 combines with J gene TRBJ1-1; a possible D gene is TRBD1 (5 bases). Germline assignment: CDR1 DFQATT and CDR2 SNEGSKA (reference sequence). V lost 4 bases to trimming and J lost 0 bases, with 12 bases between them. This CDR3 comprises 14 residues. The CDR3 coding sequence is TGCAGTGCTACTGAGGGGTACATGAACACTGAAGCTTTCTTT. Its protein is CSATEGYMNTEAFF.

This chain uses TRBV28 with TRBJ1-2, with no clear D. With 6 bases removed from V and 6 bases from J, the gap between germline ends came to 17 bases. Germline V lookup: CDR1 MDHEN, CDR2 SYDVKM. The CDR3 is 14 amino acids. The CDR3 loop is CASRDFRIRDGYTF. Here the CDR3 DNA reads TGTGCCAGCAGGGATTTTCGTATTCGAGATGGCTACACCTTC.

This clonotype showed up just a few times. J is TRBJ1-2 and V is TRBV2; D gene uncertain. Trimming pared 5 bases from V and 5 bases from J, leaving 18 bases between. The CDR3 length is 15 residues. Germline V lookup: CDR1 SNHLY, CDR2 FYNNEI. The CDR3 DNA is TGTGCCAGCAGTAGAGACGGAGAATTTTCGTATGGCTACACCTTC. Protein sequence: CASSRDGEFSYGYTF.

This CDR3 is CASSHTGSGQETQYF. The CDR3 bases are TGTGCCAGCAGCCACACAGGGAGTGGACAAGAGACCCAGTACTTC. V usage is TRBV3-1 and J usage is TRBJ2-5, with a possible D match to TRBD1 (6 bases). The CDR3 runs to 15 residues. V was pared by 3 bases and J by 2 bases, with 13 bases between. Germline-derived CDR1 and CDR2 are LGHDT and YNNKEL (reference sequence).

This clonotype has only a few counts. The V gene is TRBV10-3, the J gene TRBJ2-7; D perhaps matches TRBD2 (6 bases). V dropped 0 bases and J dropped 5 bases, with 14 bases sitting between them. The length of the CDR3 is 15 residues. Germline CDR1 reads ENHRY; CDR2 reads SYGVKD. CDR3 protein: CAISESSGRPHEQYF. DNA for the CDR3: TGTGCCATCAGTGAGTCTTCAGGGAGGCCCCACGAGCAGTACTTC.

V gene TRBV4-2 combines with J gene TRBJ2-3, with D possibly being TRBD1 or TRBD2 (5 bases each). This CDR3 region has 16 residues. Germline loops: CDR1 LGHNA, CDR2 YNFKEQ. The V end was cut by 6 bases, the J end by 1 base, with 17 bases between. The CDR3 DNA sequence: TGTGCCAGCAGACGGACCATGGGGACCCGCACAGATACGCAGTATTTT. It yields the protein CASRRTMGTRTDTQYF.

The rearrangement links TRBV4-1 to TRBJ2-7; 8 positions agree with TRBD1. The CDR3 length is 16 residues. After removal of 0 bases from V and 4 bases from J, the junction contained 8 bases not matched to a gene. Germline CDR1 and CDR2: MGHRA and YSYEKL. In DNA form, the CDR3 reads TGCGCCAGCAGCCAAGATTCGGCAGGGGGCAGTTACGAGCAGTACTTC. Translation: CASSQDSAGGSYEQYF.

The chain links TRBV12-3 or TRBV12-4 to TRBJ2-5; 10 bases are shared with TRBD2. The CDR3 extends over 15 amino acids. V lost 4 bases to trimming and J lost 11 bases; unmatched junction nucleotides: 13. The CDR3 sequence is CASSSKRGGQNEQYF. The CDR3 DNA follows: TGTGCCAGCAGTTCGAAGCGGGGGGGTCAGAATGAGCAGTACTTC.

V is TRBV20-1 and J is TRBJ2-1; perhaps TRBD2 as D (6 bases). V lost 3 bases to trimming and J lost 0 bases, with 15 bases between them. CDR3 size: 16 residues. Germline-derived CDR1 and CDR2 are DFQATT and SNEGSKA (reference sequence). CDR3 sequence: CSARGLNPHSYNEQFF. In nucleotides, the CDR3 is TGCAGTGCTAGGGGACTGAATCCTCACTCCTACAATGAGCAGTTCTTC.

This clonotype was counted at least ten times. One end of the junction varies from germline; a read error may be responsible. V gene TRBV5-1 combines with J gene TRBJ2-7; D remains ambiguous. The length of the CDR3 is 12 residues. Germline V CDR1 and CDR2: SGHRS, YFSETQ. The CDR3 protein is CASSWGSYEQYF. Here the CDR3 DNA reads TGTGCCAGCAGTTGGGGCTCCTACGAGCAGTACTTC.

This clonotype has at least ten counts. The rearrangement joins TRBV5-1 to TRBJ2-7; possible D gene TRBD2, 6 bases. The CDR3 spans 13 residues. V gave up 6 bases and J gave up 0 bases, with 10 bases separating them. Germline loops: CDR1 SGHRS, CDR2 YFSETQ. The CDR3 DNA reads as TGCGCCAGCACCTTAGCGGTCTCCTACGAGCAGTACTTC. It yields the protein CASTLAVSYEQYF.

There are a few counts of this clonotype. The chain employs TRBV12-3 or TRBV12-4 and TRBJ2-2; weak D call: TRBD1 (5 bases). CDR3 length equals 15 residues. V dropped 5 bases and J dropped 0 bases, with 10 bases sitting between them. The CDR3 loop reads CASSRQRPNTGELFF. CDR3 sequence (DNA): TGTGCCAGCAGTCGACAGAGACCGAACACCGGGGAGCTGTTTTTT.

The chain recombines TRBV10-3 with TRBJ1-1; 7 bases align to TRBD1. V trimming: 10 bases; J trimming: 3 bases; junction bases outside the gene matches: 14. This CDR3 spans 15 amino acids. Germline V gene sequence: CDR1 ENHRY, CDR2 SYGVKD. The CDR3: CATMGAQGDHTEAFF. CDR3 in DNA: TGTGCCACCATGGGTGCGCAGGGGGATCACACTGAAGCTTTCTTT.

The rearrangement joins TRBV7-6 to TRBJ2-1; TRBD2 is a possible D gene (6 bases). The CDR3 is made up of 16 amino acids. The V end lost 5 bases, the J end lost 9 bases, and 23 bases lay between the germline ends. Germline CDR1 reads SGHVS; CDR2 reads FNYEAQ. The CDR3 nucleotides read TGTGCCAGCAGCCGATTCACTAGCTCCCCCTGGGTTGAGCAGTTCTTC. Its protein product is CASSRFTSSPWVEQFF.

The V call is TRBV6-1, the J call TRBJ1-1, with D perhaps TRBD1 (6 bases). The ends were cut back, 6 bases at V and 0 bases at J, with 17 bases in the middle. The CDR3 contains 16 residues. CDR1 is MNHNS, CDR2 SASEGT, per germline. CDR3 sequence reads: CASRERDTRMNTEAFF. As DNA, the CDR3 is TGTGCCAGCAGGGAGCGGGACACCAGAATGAACACTGAAGCTTTCTTT.

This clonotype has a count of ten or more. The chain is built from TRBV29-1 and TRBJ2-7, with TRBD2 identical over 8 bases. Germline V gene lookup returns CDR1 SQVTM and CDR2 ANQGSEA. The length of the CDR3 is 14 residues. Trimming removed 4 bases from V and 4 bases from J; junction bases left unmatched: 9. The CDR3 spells CSVALRLAGYEQYF. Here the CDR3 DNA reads TGCAGCGTTGCTCTTAGGCTAGCGGGTTACGAGCAGTACTTC.

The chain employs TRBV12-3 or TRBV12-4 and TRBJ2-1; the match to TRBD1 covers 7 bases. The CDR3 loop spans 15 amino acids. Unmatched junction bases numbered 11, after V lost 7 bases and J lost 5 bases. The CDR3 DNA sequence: TGTGCCAGCACTGAAACGGGACAGCCTCACAATGAGCAGTTCTTC. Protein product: CASTETGQPHNEQFF.